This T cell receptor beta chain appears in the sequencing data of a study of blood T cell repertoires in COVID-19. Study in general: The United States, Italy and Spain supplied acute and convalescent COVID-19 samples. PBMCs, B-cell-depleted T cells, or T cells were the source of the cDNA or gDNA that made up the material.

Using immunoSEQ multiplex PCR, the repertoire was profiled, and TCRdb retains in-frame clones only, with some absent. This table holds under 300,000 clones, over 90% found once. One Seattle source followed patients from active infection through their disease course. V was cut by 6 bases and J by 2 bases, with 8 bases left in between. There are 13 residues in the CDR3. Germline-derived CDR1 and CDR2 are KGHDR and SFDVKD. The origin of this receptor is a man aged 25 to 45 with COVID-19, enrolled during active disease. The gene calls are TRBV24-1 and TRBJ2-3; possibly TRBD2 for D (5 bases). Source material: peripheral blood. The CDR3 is CATSRGYTDTQYF. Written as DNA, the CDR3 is TGTGCCACCAGTCGGGGATACACAGATACGCAGTATTTT.